The subject of this entry is one TCR beta chain. Its antigen is unknown. Base qualities are not recorded, but no much larger clone differs from it by a single base. These data originate in a study of blood T cell repertoires in COVID-19 (dated by TCRdb to 2018 to 2020). In the study overall: Samples from collaborators originated in the United States, Italy and Spain and spanned both the acute and convalescent phases of COVID-19. The material from the prospective study consisted of cDNA or gDNA derived from T cells, B-cell-depleted T cells, or PBMCs. Deeply sampled blood TCRbeta repertoires from subjects exposed to, actively infected with, or recovered from COVID-19 were included in the dataset. A freely available public database, intended as a resource for researchers studying the immune response to SARS-CoV-2, is where the repertoires were released. The samples were drawn from two sources: the first 160 participants of the ongoing ImmuneRACE study, and over 950 subjects contributed by 6 global collaborators. Sample metadata almost always included a de-identified subject ID, COVID-19 status, age in years and sex. HLA class I and class II types, where available, came from metadata supplied by the sample provider rather than from assay-based typing.

Collaborating institutions collected whole blood in K2EDTA tubes following their own protocols. Collaborator samples were shipped for TCRbeta analysis as frozen whole blood, isolated PBMCs, or DNA extracted from either sample type. The study at large found these results: The quantity of clinical and demographic metadata differed by source and by participant and was supplied without curation.

TCRbeta CDR3 regions were amplified from genomic DNA using the immunoSEQ Assay, a bias-controlled multiplex PCR. The original pipeline was this. Nucleated cell counts per sample were estimated from amplification of reference gene primers within the assay. To quantify the absolute abundance of each unique TCRbeta CDR3 rearrangement, sequence reads were collapsed and filtered. For each sample, productive Simpson clonality was calculated by taking the square root of Simpson's diversity index across productive rearrangements. The source is immuneACCESS, and TCRdb retained only in-frame sequences with V and J called. Part of the clones is not carried over; for the studies checked, unresolved V genes explain less than half of this, and the remainder is unexplained. The DNA gave D and trimming, while V, J and clone size come from that table. The sample table records roughly 250,000 clones; almost 85% of these occur just once. Clones ranked in the top ten supply approximately 1.9% of the sample.

The source of this sequence is a woman older than 75 with acute or convalescent COVID-19. Material for sequencing was peripheral blood.

In nucleotide form, the sequence is TGTGCCATCAGCCTACTAGCGGGGGGGACAGATACGCAGTATTTT. It is translated as CAISLLAGGTDTQYF. This receptor chain uses TRBV10-3 and TRBJ2-3, and TRBD2 aligns with 13 junction nucleotides. The CDR3 spans 15 residues, from the cysteine through the phenylalanine. This entry keeps only the CDR3 DNA: 45 bases, framed from base 1. V is cut back by 6 bases and J by 3 bases, with 3 bases in the junction unmatched. The germline V gene encodes CDR1 ENHRY and CDR2 SYGVKD.